The 14 T cell receptor beta chains below all came from one sample that was sequenced in a study of blood T cells in healthy people across ages. Using a J-beta primer mix together with a sample-barcoded 5' primer, a second PCR was run for roughly 7 to 11 cycles. From the 5' RACE reads, TCRdb called clonotypes with MiXCR, one entry per CDR3 protein. The sample consists of about 1,600,000 distinct CDR3 sequences, 42% of them appearing once. Sequencing was done on a sample of blood. These receptors were taken from a woman aged 18-35 years in good health.

This clonotype was seen more than once but under ten times. The chain employs TRBV5-1 and TRBJ1-5; 9 positions match TRBD1. Germline loops: CDR1 SGHRS, CDR2 YFSETQ. CDR3 length: 16 residues. With V trimmed by 1 base and J by 5 bases, 7 bases remained unmatched. CDR3 sequence (DNA): TGCGCCAGCAGCTTGTCGGGACAGGGCGAGGATCAGCCCCAGCATTTT. Its protein product is CASSLSGQGEDQPQHF.

This clonotype was seen only once. This chain joins TRBV7-9 and TRBJ2-7; D possibly corresponds to TRBD1 (6 bases). V lost 5 bases to trimming and J lost 0 bases, with 14 bases between them. The V gene's germline CDR1 is SEHNR and CDR2 FQNEAQ (reference sequence). There are 15 residues in the CDR3. Here the CDR3 DNA reads TGTGCCAGCAGCACGCGACAGGAGACCTCCTACGAGCAGTACTTC. It encodes CASSTRQETSYEQYF. Based on the CDR3 plus reference TRBV7-9 and TRBJ2-7, the full variable domain is DTGVSQNPRHKITKRGQNVTFRCDPISEHNRLYWYRQTLGQGPEFLTYFQNEAQLEKSRLLSDRFSAERPKGSFSTLEIQRTEQGDSAMYLCASSTRQETSYEQYFGPGTRLTVT.

This clonotype was found a few times. This chain connects TRBV15 to TRBJ1-1, with D possibly being TRBD1 (6 bases). With 0 bases removed from V and 10 bases from J, the gap between germline ends came to 15 bases. The CDR3 extends over 14 amino acids. From germline, CDR1 is LNHNV and CDR2 YYDKDF (reference sequence). CDR3 nucleotides: TGTGCCACCAGCAGAGATATAGGGGGGGCGCGAGCTTTCTTT. Translation gives CATSRDIGGARAFF.

There are many counts of this clonotype. The V and J genes are TRBV7-2 and TRBJ1-2; D uncertain. Germline V gene lookup returns CDR1 SGHTA and CDR2 FQGNSA. The CDR3 consists of 14 residues. V lost 5 bases to trimming and J lost 6 bases, with 16 bases between them. The CDR3 bases are TGTGCCAGCAGCCCCATGGCCGCTTCTAATGGCTACACCTTC. It is translated as CASSPMAASNGYTF. Full variable domain (missing parts from reference TRBV7-2 and TRBJ1-2): GAGVSQSPSNKVTEKGKDVELRCDPISGHTALYWYRQSLGQGLEFLIYFQGNSAPDKSGLPSDRFSAERTGGSVSTLTIQRTQQEDSAVYLCASSPMAASNGYTFGSGTRLTVV.

The chain combines TRBV7-2 with TRBJ2-1; 13 nucleotides line up with TRBD2. This CDR3 spans 15 amino acids. V lost 5 bases to trimming and J lost 8 bases; unmatched junction nucleotides: 6. The germline V gene encodes CDR1 SGHTA and CDR2 FQGNSA. This CDR3 reads CASSRLAGGQDEQFF. In DNA form, the CDR3 reads TGTGCCAGCAGCAGACTAGCGGGGGGCCAGGATGAGCAGTTCTTC.

The chain joins TRBV20-1 to TRBJ2-2, with TRBD1 matching over 8 bases. V shed 3 bases and J 5 bases; nucleotides not matched to a gene: 8. The V gene's germline CDR1 is DFQATT and CDR2 SNEGSKA (reference sequence). The CDR3 has 15 residues. CDR3: CSARTDRASTGELFF. The CDR3 DNA follows: TGCAGTGCTAGGACGGACAGGGCTTCTACCGGGGAGCTGTTTTTT.

This clonotype was seen a single time. V usage is TRBV20-1 and J usage is TRBJ2-5; TRBD1 matches at 9 bases. Germline lookup yields CDR1 DFQATT and CDR2 SNEGSKA (reference sequence). The V gene end was trimmed by 6 bases and the J gene end by 1 base; junction bases not matched to a gene: 9. This CDR3 has 15 amino acids. This CDR3 is CSAPPGQGGQETQYF. The CDR3 DNA reads as TGCAGTGCGCCCCCGGGACAGGGTGGCCAAGAGACCCAGTACTTC.

The chain is built from TRBV27 and TRBJ1-6, with D unclear. The CDR3 is made up of 13 amino acids. The V gene lost 0 bases and the J gene lost 9 bases, with 6 bases spanning the gap. Germline values: CDR1 MNHEY, CDR2 SMNVEV (reference sequence). CDR3 nucleotides: TGTGCCAGCAGTTTATCGGCAGGTTCACCCCTCCACTTT. It yields the protein CASSLSAGSPLHF.

V usage is TRBV27 and J usage is TRBJ1-3, with D perhaps TRBD1 (6 bases). This CDR3 has 14 amino acids. In germline, CDR1 is MNHEY, CDR2 SMNVEV (reference sequence). V was shortened by 6 bases and J by 4 bases, with 13 bases between the two germline ends. The CDR3 here is CASRLTGAGNTIYF. For the CDR3, the DNA is TGTGCCAGCAGACTAACGGGGGCCGGAAACACCATATATTTT.

This clonotype was counted a few times. The chain links TRBV12-3 or TRBV12-4 to TRBJ2-1; D is perhaps TRBD2 (5 bases). Trimming removed 5 bases at V and 1 base at J, with 12 bases between. CDR3 length: 15 amino acids. This CDR3 is CASSRSGDSYNEQFF. CDR3 DNA: TGTGCCAGCAGTCGTTCCGGGGATTCCTACAATGAGCAGTTCTTC.

The V gene is TRBV7-9, the J gene TRBJ2-1; TRBD1 matches at 7 bases. This CDR3 spans 14 amino acids. Germline trimming cut 4 bases from V and 7 bases from J; bases unmatched to any gene: 7. Looked up from germline, CDR1 is SEHNR and CDR2 is FQNEAQ (reference sequence). In DNA form, the CDR3 reads TGTGCCAGCAGCTCATGGTCAGGGGGAAATGAGCAGTTCTTC. Encoded protein: CASSSWSGGNEQFF.

V usage is TRBV20-1 and J usage is TRBJ2-3; 10 positions match TRBD2. The junction had 5 bases not matched to a gene; V was cut back by 6 bases and J by 2 bases. Germline loops: CDR1 DFQATT, CDR2 SNEGSKA (reference sequence). CDR3 size: 14 residues. The CDR3 loop is CSAEREGYTDTQYF. CDR3 nucleotides: TGCAGTGCGGAGCGGGAGGGATACACAGATACGCAGTATTTT.

This clonotype occurred many times. V gene TRBV10-3 combines with J gene TRBJ2-3; no definite D call. The CDR3 totals 11 residues. Germline loops: CDR1 ENHRY, CDR2 SYGVKD. Trimming left V 3 bases short and J 7 bases short, with 5 bases between. The CDR3 region is CAISEDYTQYF. CDR3 nucleotide sequence: TGTGCCATCAGTGAAGACTATACGCAGTATTTT.

CDR3 loop: CSPNVPGAVEQYF. CDR3 DNA: TGCAGCCCAAACGTCCCCGGGGCGGTCGAGCAGTACTTC. The J gene is TRBJ2-5, the V gene TRBV20-1; D is possibly TRBD1 or TRBD2 (5 bases each). The DNA matches TRBJ2-7 better at its end, which makes the J call doubtful. The CDR3 covers 13 residues. Germline-derived CDR1 and CDR2 are DFQATT and SNEGSKA (reference sequence).